This entry is about one T cell receptor (beta chain). Its antigen is not known. The CDR3 runs 18 residues. Trimming pared 0 bases from V and 0 bases from J, leaving 18 bases between. The germline CDR1 and CDR2 sequences are SQVTM and ANQGSEA. These data originate in a study of cytomegalovirus exposure and HLA in healthy donors. Study outcomes and limitations: In an earlier analysis, in some 540 donors, most V segments appeared productive either ~87% or ~30% of the time. Follow-up analysis later connected one missense variant in DCLRE1C with trimming of TCR beta V- and J-genes. Fewer N-insertions (relative to the approximately 700-donor mean) were reportedly seen in an Asian-associated ancestry cluster in a later analysis. Cytomegalovirus association was listed for about 170 TCR beta chains.

The primer mix had 60 Vbeta and 13 Jbeta primers. This table comes from immunoSEQ multiplex PCR, and its TCRdb copy is limited to in-frame clones, with some not included. The table lists 100,000 to 150,000 clones, 77% of them singletons, with around 3.5% in the top ten. The rearrangement links TRBV29-1 to TRBJ1-3; D might be TRBD1 (6 bases). The sample comprised PBMCs. This TCR was recovered from a human donor in good health. The CDR3 nucleotides read TGCAGCGTTGAAGATCCTAGGACAGCCATCCGCTCTGGAAACACCATATATTTT. Translated, it gives CSVEDPRTAIRSGNTIYF.